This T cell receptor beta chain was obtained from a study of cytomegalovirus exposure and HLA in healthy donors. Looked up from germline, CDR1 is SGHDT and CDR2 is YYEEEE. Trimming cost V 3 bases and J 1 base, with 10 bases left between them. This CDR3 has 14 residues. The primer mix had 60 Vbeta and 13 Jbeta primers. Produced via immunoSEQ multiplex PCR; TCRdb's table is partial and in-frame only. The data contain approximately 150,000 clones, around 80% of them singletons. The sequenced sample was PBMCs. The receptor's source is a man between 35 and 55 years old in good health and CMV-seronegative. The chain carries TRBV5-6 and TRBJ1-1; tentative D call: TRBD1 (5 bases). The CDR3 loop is CASSWGVSNTEAFF. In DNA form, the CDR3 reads TGTGCCAGCAGCTGGGGGGTCTCGAACACTGAAGCTTTCTTT.